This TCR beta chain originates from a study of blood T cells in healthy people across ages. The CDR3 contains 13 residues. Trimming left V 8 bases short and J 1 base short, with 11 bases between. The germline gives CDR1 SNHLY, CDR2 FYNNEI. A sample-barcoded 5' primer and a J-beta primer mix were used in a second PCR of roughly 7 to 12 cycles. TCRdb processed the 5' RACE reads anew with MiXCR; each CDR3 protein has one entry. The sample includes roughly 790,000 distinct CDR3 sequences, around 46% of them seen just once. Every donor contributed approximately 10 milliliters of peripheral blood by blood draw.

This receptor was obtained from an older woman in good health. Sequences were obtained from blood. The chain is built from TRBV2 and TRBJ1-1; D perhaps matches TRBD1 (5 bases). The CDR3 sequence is CASLQGANTEAFF. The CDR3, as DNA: TGTGCCAGCCTCCAGGGAGCGAACACTGAAGCTTTCTTT.